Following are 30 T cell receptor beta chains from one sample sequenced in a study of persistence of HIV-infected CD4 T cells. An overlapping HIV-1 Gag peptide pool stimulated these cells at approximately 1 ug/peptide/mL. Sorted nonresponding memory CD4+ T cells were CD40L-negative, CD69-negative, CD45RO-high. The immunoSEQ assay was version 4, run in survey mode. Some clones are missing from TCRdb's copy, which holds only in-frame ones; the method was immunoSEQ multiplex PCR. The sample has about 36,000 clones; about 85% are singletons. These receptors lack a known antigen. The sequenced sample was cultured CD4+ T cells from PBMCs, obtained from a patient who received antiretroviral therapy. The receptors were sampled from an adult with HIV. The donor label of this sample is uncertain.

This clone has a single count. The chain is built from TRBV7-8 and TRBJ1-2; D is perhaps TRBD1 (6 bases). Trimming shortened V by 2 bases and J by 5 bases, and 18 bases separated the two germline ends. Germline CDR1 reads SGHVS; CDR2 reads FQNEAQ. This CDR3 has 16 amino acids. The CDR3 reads CASSLQGTVLAYGYTF. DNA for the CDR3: TGTGCCAGCAGCTTACAGGGGACGGTACTCGCTTATGGCTACACCTTC.

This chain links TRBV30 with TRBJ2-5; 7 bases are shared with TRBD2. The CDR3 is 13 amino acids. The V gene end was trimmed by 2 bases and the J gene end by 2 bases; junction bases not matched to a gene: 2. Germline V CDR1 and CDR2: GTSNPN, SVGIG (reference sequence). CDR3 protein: CAWSRDYQETQYF. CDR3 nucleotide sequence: TGTGCCTGGAGTCGGGACTATCAAGAGACCCAGTACTTC.

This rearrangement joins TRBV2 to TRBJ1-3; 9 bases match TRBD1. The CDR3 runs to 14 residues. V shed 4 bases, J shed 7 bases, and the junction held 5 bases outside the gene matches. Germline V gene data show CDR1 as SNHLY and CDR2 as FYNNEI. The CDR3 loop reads CASSGQGVGNTIYF. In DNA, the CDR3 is TGTGCCAGCAGTGGACAGGGGGTTGGTAACACCATATATTTT.

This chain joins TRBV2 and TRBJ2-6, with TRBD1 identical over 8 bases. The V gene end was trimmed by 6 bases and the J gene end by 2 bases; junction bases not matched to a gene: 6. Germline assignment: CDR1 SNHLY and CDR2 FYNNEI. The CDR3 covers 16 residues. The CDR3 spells CASSRDRGTGANVLTF. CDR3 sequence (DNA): TGTGCCAGCAGCCGAGACAGGGGAACTGGGGCCAACGTCCTGACTTTC. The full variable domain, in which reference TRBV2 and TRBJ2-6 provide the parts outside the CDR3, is EPEVTQTPSHQVTQMGQEVILRCVPISNHLYFYWYRQILGQKVEFLVSFYNNEISEKSEIFDDQFSVERPDGSNFTLKIRSTKLEDSAMYFCASSRDRGTGANVLTFGAGSRLTVL.

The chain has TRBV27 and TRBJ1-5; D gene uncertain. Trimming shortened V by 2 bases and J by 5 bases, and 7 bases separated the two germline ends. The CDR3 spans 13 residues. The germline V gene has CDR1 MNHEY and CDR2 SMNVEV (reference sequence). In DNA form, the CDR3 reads TGTGCCAGCAGTTTAAGTAATCATCAGCCCCAGCATTTT. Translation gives CASSLSNHQPQHF.

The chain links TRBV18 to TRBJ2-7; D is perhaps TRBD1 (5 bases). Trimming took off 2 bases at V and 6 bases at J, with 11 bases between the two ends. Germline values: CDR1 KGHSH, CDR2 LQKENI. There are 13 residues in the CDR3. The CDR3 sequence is CASSPRQGGEQYF. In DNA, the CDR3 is TGTGCCAGCTCACCAAGGCAGGGTGGCGAGCAGTACTTC.

As DNA, the CDR3 is TGTGCCACCAGCAGAGATGGGGCAGCAACAGATACGCAGTATTTT. Translated, it gives CATSRDGAATDTQYF. V is TRBV15 and J is TRBJ2-3, with a tentative D call TRBD1 (5 bases). The CDR3 loop spans 15 amino acids. Trimming took 0 bases from V and 3 from J, leaving 10 bases between them. Germline CDR1 and CDR2: LNHNV and YYDKDF (reference sequence).

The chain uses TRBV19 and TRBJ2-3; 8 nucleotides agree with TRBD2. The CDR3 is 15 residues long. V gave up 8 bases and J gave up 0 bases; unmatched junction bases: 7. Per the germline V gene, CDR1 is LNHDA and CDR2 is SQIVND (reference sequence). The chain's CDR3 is CASGSAGDSTDTQYF. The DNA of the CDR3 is TGTGCCAGTGGCTCAGCGGGGGACAGCACAGATACGCAGTATTTT.

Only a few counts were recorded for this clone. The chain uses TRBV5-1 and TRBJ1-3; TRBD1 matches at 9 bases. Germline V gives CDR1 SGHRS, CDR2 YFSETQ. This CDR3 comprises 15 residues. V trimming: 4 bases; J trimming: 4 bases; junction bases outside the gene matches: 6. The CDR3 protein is CASSGGQGYGNTIYF. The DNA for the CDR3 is TGCGCCAGCAGCGGGGGACAGGGATACGGAAACACCATATATTTT.

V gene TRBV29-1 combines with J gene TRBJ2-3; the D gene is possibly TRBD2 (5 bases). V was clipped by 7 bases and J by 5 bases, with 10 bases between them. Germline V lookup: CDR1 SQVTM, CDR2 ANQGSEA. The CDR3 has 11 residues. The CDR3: CSAGSGDTQYF. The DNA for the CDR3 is TGCAGCGCTGGGAGTGGAGATACGCAGTATTTT.

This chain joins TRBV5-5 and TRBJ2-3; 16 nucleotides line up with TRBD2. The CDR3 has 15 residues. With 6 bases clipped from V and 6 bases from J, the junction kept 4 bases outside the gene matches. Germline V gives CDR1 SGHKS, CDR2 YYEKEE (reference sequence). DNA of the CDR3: TGTGCCAGCACGGGACTAGCGGGGGGGTCGGATACGCAGTATTTT. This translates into CASTGLAGGSDTQYF.

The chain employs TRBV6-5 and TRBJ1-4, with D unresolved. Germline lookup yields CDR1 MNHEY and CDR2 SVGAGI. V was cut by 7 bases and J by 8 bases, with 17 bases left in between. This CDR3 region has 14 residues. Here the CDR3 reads CASTTGMGGEKLFF. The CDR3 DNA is TGTGCCAGCACTACTGGCATGGGCGGCGAAAAACTGTTTTTT.

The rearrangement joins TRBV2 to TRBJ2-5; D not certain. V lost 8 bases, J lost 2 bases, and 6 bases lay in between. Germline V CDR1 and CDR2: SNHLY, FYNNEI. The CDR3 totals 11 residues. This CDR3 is CASLEQETQYF. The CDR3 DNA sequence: TGTGCCAGCTTAGAGCAAGAGACCCAGTACTTC.

The CDR3 protein is CASSRRDLGRVNSPLHF. In DNA form, the CDR3 reads TGTGCCAGCAGCCGACGAGACCTGGGGAGGGTTAATTCACCCCTCCACTTT. The chain combines TRBV2 with TRBJ1-6; D not certain. CDR3 size: 17 residues. The germline gives CDR1 SNHLY, CDR2 FYNNEI. Trimming stripped 6 bases from V and 6 bases from J, with 21 bases between.

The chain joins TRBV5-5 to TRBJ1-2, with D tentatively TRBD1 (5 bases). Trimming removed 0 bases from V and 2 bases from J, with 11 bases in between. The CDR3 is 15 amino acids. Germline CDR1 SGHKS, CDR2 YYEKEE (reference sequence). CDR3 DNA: TGTGCCAGCAGCTTGGAACCGACAGAGAACTATGGCTACACCTTC. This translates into CASSLEPTENYGYTF.

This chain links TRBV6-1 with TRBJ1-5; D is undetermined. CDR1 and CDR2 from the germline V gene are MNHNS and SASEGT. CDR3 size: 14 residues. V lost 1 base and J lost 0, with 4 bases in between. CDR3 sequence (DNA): TGTGCCAGCAGTGAAGTATTTAGCAATCAGCCCCAGCATTTT. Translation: CASSEVFSNQPQHF.

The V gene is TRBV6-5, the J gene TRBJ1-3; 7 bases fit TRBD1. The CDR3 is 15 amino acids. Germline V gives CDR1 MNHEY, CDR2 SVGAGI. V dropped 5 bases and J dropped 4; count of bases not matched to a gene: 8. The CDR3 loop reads CASSKLRGSGNTIYF. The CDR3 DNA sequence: TGTGCCAGCAGTAAGCTCAGGGGGTCCGGAAACACCATATATTTT.

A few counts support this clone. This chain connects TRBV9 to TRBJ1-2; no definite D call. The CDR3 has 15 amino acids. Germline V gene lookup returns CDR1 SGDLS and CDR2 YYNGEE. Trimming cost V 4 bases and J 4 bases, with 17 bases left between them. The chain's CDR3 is CASSPHGEAGYGYTF. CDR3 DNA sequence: TGTGCCAGCAGCCCCCATGGAGAGGCGGGCTATGGCTACACCTTC.

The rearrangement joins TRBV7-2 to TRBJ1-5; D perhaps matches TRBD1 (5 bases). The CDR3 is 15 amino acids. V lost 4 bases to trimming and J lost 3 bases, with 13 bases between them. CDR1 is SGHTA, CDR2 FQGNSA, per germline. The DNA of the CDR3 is TGTGCCAGCAGCTACTCTGGGGGGGACAATCAGCCCCAGCATTTT. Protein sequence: CASSYSGGDNQPQHF.

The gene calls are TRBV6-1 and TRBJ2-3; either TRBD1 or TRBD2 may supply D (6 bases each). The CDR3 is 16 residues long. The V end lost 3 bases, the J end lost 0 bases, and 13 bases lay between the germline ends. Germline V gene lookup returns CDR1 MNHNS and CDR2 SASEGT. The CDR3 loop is CASSERRGASTDTQYF. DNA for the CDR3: TGTGCCAGCAGTGAGCGGAGGGGGGCGAGCACAGATACGCAGTATTTT.

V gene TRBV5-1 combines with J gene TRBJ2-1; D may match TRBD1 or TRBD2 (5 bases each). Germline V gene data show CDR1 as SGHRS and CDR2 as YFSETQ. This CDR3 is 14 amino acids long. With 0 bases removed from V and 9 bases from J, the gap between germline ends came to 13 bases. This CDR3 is CASSLEPIGAEQFF. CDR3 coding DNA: TGCGCCAGCAGCTTGGAACCCATCGGGGCTGAGCAGTTCTTC. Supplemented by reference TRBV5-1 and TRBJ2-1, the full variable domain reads KAGVTQTPRYLIKTRGQQVTLSCSPISGHRSVSWYQQTPGQGLQFLFEYFSETQRNKGNFPGRFSGRQFSNSRSEMNVSTLELGDSALYLCASSLEPIGAEQFFGPGTRLTVL.

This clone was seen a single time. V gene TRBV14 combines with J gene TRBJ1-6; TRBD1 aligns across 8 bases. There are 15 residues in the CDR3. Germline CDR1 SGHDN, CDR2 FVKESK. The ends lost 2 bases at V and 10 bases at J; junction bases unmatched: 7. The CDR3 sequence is CASSQWAGGGSPLHF. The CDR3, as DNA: TGTGCCAGCAGCCAATGGGCAGGGGGCGGGTCACCCCTCCACTTT.

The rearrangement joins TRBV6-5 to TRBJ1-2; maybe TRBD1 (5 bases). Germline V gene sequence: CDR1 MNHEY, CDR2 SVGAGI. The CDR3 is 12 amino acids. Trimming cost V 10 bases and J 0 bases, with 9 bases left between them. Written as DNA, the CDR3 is TGTGCCAACGGCAGGGCTAACTATGGCTACACCTTC. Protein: CANGRANYGYTF.

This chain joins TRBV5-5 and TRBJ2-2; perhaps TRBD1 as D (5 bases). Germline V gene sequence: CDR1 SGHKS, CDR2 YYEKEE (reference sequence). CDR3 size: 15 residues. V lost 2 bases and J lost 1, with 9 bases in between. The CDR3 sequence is CASSFPRVNTGELFF. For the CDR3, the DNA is TGTGCCAGCAGCTTCCCCAGGGTGAACACCGGGGAGCTGTTTTTT.

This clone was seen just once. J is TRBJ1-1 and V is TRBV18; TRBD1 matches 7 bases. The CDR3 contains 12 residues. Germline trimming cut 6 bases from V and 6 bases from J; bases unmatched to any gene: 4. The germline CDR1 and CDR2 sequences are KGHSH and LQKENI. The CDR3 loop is CASSPTGSEAFF. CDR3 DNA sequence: TGTGCCAGCTCCCCGACAGGGTCTGAAGCTTTCTTT.

The CDR3: CASRVGGGGELFF. The CDR3 coding sequence is TGTGCCAGCAGGGTGGGGGGAGGCGGGGAGCTGTTTTTT. This sequence joins TRBV12-3 or TRBV12-4 and TRBJ2-2; TRBD2 might be the D (6 bases). Trimming took off 6 bases at V and 7 bases at J, with 12 bases between the two ends. CDR3 length: 13 residues.

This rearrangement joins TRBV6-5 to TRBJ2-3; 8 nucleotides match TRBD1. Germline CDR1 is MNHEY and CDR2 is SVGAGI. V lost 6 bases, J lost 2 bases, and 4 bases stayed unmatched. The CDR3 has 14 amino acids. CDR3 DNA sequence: TGTGCCAGCAGGGACAGGGTAAACACAGATACGCAGTATTTT. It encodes CASRDRVNTDTQYF.

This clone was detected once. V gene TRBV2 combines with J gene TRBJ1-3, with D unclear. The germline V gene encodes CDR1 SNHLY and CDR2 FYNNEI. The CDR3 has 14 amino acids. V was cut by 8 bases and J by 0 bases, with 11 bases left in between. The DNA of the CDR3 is TGTGCCAGCGGAGTTTGGCTCTCTGGAAACACCATATATTTT. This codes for CASGVWLSGNTIYF.

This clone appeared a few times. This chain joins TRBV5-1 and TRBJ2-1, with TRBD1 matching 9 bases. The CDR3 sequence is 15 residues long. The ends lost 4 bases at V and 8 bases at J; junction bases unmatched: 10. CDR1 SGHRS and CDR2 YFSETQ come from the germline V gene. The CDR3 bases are TGCGCCAGCAGCCCAAGGACAGGGGTGATGGATGAGCAGTTCTTC. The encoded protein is CASSPRTGVMDEQFF. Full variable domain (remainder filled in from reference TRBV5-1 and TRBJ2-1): KAGVTQTPRYLIKTRGQQVTLSCSPISGHRSVSWYQQTPGQGLQFLFEYFSETQRNKGNFPGRFSGRQFSNSRSEMNVSTLELGDSALYLCASSPRTGVMDEQFFGPGTRLTVL.

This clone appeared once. CDR3 protein: CASSPSSGGGYNEQFF. The CDR3 nucleotides are TGTGCCAGCAGCCCCTCTAGCGGGGGGGGGTACAATGAGCAGTTCTTC. The chain links TRBV3-1 (or the pseudogene TRBV3-2) to TRBJ2-1; 12 nucleotides match TRBD2. The germline V gene encodes CDR1 LGHDT and CDR2 YNNKEL (reference sequence). The CDR3 sequence is 16 residues long. V trimming: 4 bases; J trimming: 4 bases; junction bases outside the gene matches: 5.